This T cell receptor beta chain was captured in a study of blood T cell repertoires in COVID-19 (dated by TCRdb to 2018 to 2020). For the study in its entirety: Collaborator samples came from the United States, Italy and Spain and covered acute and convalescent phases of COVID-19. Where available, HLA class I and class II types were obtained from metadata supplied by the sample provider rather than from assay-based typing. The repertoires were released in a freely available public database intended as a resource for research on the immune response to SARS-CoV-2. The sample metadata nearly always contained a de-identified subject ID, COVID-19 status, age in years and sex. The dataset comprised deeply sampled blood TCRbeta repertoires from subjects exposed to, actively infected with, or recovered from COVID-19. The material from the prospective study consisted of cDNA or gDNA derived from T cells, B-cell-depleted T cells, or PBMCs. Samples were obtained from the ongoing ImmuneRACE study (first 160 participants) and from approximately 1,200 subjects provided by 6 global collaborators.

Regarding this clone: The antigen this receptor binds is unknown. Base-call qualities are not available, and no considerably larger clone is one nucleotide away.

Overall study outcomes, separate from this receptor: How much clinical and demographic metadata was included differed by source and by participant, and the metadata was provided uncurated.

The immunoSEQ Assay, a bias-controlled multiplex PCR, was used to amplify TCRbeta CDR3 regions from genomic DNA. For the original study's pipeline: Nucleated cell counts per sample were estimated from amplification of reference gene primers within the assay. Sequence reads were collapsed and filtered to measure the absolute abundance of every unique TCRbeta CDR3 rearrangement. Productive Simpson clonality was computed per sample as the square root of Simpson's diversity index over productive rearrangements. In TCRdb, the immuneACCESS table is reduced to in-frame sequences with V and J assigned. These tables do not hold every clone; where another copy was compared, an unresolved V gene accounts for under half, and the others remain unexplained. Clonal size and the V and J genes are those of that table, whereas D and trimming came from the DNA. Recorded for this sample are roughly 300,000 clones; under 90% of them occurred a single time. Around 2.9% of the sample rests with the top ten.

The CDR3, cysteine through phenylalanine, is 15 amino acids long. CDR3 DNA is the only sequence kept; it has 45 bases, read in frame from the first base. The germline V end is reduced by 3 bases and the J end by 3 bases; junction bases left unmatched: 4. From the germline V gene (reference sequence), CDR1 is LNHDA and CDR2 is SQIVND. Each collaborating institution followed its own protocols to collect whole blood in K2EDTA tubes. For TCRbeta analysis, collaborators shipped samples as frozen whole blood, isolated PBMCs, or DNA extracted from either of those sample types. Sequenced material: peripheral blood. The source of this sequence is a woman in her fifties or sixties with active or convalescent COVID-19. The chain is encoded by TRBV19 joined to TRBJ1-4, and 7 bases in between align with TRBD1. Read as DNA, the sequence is TGTGCCAGTAGTATCACCGGGACAGCTAATGAAAAACTGTTTTTT. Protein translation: CASSITGTANEKLFF.